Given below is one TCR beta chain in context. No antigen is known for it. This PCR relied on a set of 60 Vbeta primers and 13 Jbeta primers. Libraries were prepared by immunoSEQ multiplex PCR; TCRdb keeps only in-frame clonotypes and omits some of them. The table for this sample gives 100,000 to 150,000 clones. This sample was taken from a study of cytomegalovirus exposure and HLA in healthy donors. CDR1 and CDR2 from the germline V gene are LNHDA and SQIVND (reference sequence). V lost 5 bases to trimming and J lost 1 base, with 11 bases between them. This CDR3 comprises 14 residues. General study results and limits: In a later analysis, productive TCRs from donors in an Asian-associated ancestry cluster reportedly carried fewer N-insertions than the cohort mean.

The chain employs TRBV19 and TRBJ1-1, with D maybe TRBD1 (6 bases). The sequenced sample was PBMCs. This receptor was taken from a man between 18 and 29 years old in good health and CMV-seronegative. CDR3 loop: CASSAGTPNTEAFF. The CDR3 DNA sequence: TGTGCCAGTAGTGCCGGGACACCGAACACTGAAGCTTTCTTT. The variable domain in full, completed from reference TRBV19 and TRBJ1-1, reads DGGITQSPKYLFRKEGQNVTLSCEQNLNHDAMYWYRQDPGQGLRLIYYSQIVNDFQKGDIAEGYSVSREKKESFPLTVTSAQKNPTAFYLCASSAGTPNTEAFFGQGTRLTVV.